One sample yielded the 12 T cell receptor beta chains listed below, sequenced in a study of CD8 T cells in Susac syndrome. RNA amounts of about 0.5 to 1 ug underwent reverse transcription with random hexamers. Via MiXCR, TCRdb re-called the immunoSEQ multiplex PCR reads, giving one row per CDR3 protein. Among approximately 120,000 distinct CDR3 sequences, 85% to 95% were seen once, and the ten largest hold approximately 0.31%. The sequencing sample was made of CD8+ T cells from PBMCs. The origin of the receptors is a human donor with multiple sclerosis.

About this clonotype itself: A read error is likely, as this CDR3 ends without the conserved phenylalanine or tryptophan. No DNA is shown, since the ends of the CDR3 on it are uncertain; the CDR3 is the one TCRdb lists. The chain's CDR3 is CASSGRDRLLYV. The chain recombines TRBV4-1 with TRBJ2-5; TRBD1, as called in the table, went unchecked against the DNA. Per the germline V gene, CDR1 is MGHRA and CDR2 is YSYEKL. The CDR3 contains 12 residues when both ends are counted.

This chain uses TRBV14 with TRBJ2-2, with TRBD1 as a possible D gene (6 bases). Germline V gives CDR1 SGHDN, CDR2 FVKESK. Trimming took 2 bases from V and 16 from J, leaving 8 bases between them. The CDR3 consists of 10 residues. CDR3 sequence (DNA): TGTGCCAGCAGCCAACCCAGGGGGTTTTTT. It specifies CASSQPRGFF. The variable domain in full, completed from reference TRBV14 and TRBJ2-2, reads EAGVTQFPSHSVIEKGQTVTLRCDPISGHDNLYWYRRVMGKEIKFLLHFVKESKQDESGMPNNRFLAERTGGTYSTLKVQPAELEDSGVYFCASSQPRGFFGEGSRLTVL.

The chain carries TRBV5-6 and TRBJ2-1; D may be TRBD1 or TRBD2 (5 bases each). This CDR3 is built from 18 residues. In germline, CDR1 is SGHDT, CDR2 YYEEEE. The V end lost 4 bases, the J end lost 0 bases, and 20 bases lay between the germline ends. CDR3 coding DNA: TGTGCCAGCAGCCCATGGATCCAGACAGACTACTCCTACAATGAGCAGTTCTTC. Translating it yields CASSPWIQTDYSYNEQFF.

This chain links TRBV25-1 with TRBJ2-3, with a tentative D call TRBD1 (5 bases). The CDR3 covers 17 residues. Germline CDR1 reads MGHDK; CDR2 reads SYGVNS. The germline V and J ends were trimmed by 9 bases and 2 bases, with 24 bases remaining between them. CDR3 DNA sequence: TGTGCCAGTAATGGAAACGGTGCACTGGGGCCCACAGATACGCAGTATTTT. Its protein is CASNGNGALGPTDTQYF.

The rearrangement uses TRBV2 and TRBJ2-2; TRBD1 might be the D (5 bases). The CDR3 runs to 14 residues. V was cut by 3 bases and J by 4 bases, with 9 bases left in between. The germline gives CDR1 SNHLY, CDR2 FYNNEI. The DNA of the CDR3 is TGTGCCAGCAGTGACAGGGCCGGCACCGGGGAGCTGTTTTTT. It yields the protein CASSDRAGTGELFF. The variable domain in full, completed from reference TRBV2 and TRBJ2-2, reads EPEVTQTPSHQVTQMGQEVILRCVPISNHLYFYWYRQILGQKVEFLVSFYNNEISEKSEIFDDQFSVERPDGSNFTLKIRSTKLEDSAMYFCASSDRAGTGELFFGEGSRLTVL.

The genes are TRBV13 and TRBJ2-1; TRBD2 agrees at 7 bases. Germline V CDR1 and CDR2: PRHDT, FYEKMQ (reference sequence). The CDR3 consists of 17 residues. The V segment lost 0 bases and the J segment 4 bases; nucleotides outside the gene matches: 9. The CDR3 DNA sequence: TGTGCCAGCAGCTTAGGGGGGAAAGGGACTAAGTACAATGAGCAGTTCTTC. Residues: CASSLGGKGTKYNEQFF. The whole variable domain, remainder taken from reference TRBV13 and TRBJ2-1, is AAGVIQSPRHLIKEKRETATLKCYPIPRHDTVYWYQQGPGQDPQFLISFYEKMQSDKGSIPDRFSAQQFSDYHSELNMSSLELGDSALYFCASSLGGKGTKYNEQFFGPGTRLTVL.

This sequence joins TRBV12-3 or TRBV12-4 and TRBJ2-3; D ambiguous. This CDR3 is 13 amino acids long. V was pared by 2 bases and J by 6 bases, with 9 bases between. The CDR3 sequence is CASSLRRLDTQYF. CDR3 DNA: TGTGCCAGCAGTTTAAGGCGACTGGATACGCAGTATTTT.

The rearrangement uses TRBV7-6 and TRBJ1-2; tentative D call: TRBD1 (5 bases). Germline loops: CDR1 SGHVS, CDR2 FNYEAQ. V was shortened by 8 bases and J by 4 bases, with 23 bases between the two germline ends. The CDR3 is 16 residues long. CDR3 nucleotides: TGTGCCAGCGGTGGCAGCCCACACTACGGGGCCTATGGCTACACCTTC. It is translated as CASGGSPHYGAYGYTF.

V usage is TRBV3-1 and J usage is TRBJ2-3; possibly TRBD1 for D (5 bases). Trimming cost V 0 bases and J 7 bases, with 11 bases left between them. The CDR3 is made up of 14 amino acids. Germline V gene lookup returns CDR1 LGHDT and CDR2 YNNKEL (reference sequence). The DNA of the CDR3 is TGTGCCAGCAGCCAAGATCGGTCAGGGAATACGCAGTATTTT. This gives the protein CASSQDRSGNTQYF.

The chain joins TRBV2 to TRBJ1-4, with D unresolved. CDR1 is SNHLY, CDR2 FYNNEI, per germline. Trimming took off 7 bases at V and 4 bases at J, with 7 bases between the two ends. The CDR3 loop spans 12 amino acids. This CDR3 is CASNGFNEKLFF. For the CDR3, the DNA is TGTGCCAGCAACGGATTTAATGAAAAACTGTTTTTT.

The rearrangement links TRBV6-5 to TRBJ2-1; D perhaps matches TRBD2 (7 bases). CDR1 MNHEY and CDR2 SVGAGI come from the germline V gene. The CDR3 length is 15 residues. Trimming removed 2 bases at V and 6 bases at J, with 14 bases between. CDR3 loop: CASSYARGATNEQFF. The CDR3 coding sequence is TGTGCCAGCAGTTACGCACGGGGGGCAACCAATGAGCAGTTCTTC.

CDR3 coding DNA: TGTGCCAGCAGTCCTAGGGGGCTCGGTGGCTACACCTTC. It encodes CASSPRGLGGYTF. V gene TRBV6-4 combines with J gene TRBJ1-2; 7 bases fit TRBD1. Trimming cost V 5 bases and J 7 bases; bases outside gene matches: 7. CDR1 is MRHNA, CDR2 SNTAGT, per germline. CDR3 length: 13 amino acids.